This record covers a single T cell receptor (beta chain). This clonotype occurred many times. What this receptor recognizes is not known. Per-base quality was not reported, and no clone a single base away is much larger than it. The CDR3 starts with the cysteine, ends with the phenylalanine, and has 12 residues. Left in the record is the CDR3 DNA by itself, 36 bases read in frame from the first base. Trimming removed 3 bases from V and 8 bases from J; the gene matches leave 6 bases unexplained. Taken from the germline V gene, the CDR1 and CDR2 loops are SQVTM and ANQGSEA. Sample treatment or condition, as interpreted from the label and publication: live attenuated yellow fever vaccine strain. At each blood-draw timepoint, two biological replicates of bulk PBMCs were obtained. PBMCs were isolated from peripheral blood using a standard Ficoll-Paque protocol. TriZol was used to extract RNA from bulk PBMCs, CD4 and CD8 fractions, and dextramer-positive and dextramer-negative fractions.

The sample originates from a study of T cells after yellow fever vaccination (dated by TCRdb to the late 2010s). Background on the whole study: Libraries from fractions with low cell numbers were prepared with the SMART-Seq v4 Ultra Low Input RNA kit. To track T-cell clones before and after primary and booster YFV17D yellow fever vaccination, bulk TCR alpha and beta repertoires were sequenced longitudinally. Two healthy male donors, one aged 18 to 29 and one aged 30 to 40 years, made up the cohort. Bulk PBMC replicates and cell subsets were isolated from blood drawn at multiple timepoints before and after both primary and secondary immunization.

Sequencing instrument: Illumina NovaSeq 6000. TCR cDNA was synthesized by 5'RACE template switching, through which a universal primer site and unique molecular identifiers were introduced. Priming for cDNA synthesis came from both the TCR alpha and TCR beta constant segments. Library amplification used two PCR steps, and the second PCR step added sample barcodes and sequencing adapters. Sequencing of the libraries was done on either Illumina HiSeq 2500 (2x100 bp) or NovaSeq (2x150 bp). On the study's bioinformatics: Reads were demultiplexed and collapsed into UMI consensus sequences with MIGEC, and V(D)J alignment was performed with MiXCR. Clonotypes responding to the vaccine were identified with edgeR on replicate PBMC samples, with the criteria of FDR below 0.01 and a log2 fold change above 5 up to day 15. Each bulk clonotype was labeled CD4 or CD8 based on which sequenced repertoire, CD4 or CD8, contained the clonotype at higher abundance. Starting from the raw public reads, TCRdb applied fastp trimming at Q25, assembled clones with MiXCR and retained in-frame beta chains. Rows merge per CDR3 protein into single entries with the most common DNA and genes. The V and J calls were not made by the authors but by TCRdb's processing. The sample table records more than 200,000 distinct CDR3 sequences; roughly 3.7% of these occur just once. Around 19% of the sample goes to the ten largest clones.

Overall results and qualifications from the work: A small fraction of clonotypes appeared in both the CD4 and CD8 compartments, likely as a result of convergent recombination. Most clones expanded after primary vaccination (almost 98% of CD4 and roughly 88% of CD8) were re-detected after the booster, suggesting that broad memory maintenance occurred. The study included only two donors, which limits how far the findings can be generalized. Compared with the primary T-cell response, the secondary T-cell response was weaker but faster, peaking on day 5 rather than day 15. Computational filtering was needed because FACS-sorted repertoires could contain abundant contaminating clonotypes from the bulk population.

The source material was PBMCs, sampled 15 days after the yellow fever booster vaccination. The source of this sequence is a man aged 18-30 years who received the YFV17D yellow fever vaccine. The chain couples TRBV29-1 to TRBJ1-2, with TRBD1 identical over 7 junction bases. The sequenced DNA: TGCAGCGTTGAGGGGTCAGGGGGAGGCTACACCTTC. This is translated as CSVEGSGGGYTF.